What follows describes a single T cell receptor beta chain. Its antigen target is currently unknown. Nothing much larger sits one base from this clone, and base qualities are not available. Sequencer: Illumina NovaSeq 6000. Synthesis of TCR cDNA relied on 5'RACE template switching, a step that introduced a universal primer site along with unique molecular identifiers. Priming for cDNA synthesis came from both the TCR alpha and TCR beta constant segments. Library amplification involved two PCR steps, and the second step added sample barcodes and sequencing adapters. Sequencing of the libraries was done on either Illumina HiSeq 2500 (2x100 bp) or NovaSeq (2x150 bp). Under the source paper's analysis protocol: Reads were demultiplexed and collapsed into UMI consensus sequences with MIGEC, and V(D)J alignment was performed with MiXCR. Vaccine-responding clonotypes were identified with edgeR using replicate PBMC samples, with FDR below 0.01 and a log2 fold change above 5 up to day 15 being required. Each bulk clonotype received a CD4 or CD8 identity based on whether the sequenced CD4 or CD8 repertoire contained that clonotype at higher abundance. TCRdb handled the public reads itself, with Q25 trimming in fastp and clone calling in MiXCR, and kept productive beta chains. One record per CDR3 amino acid sequence lists the most common genes and DNA. V and J calls and clone size were set by TCRdb, not the authors. The sample has about 220,000 distinct CDR3 sequences on record, 3.2% of them singletons. The ten largest clones capture 3.2% of the sample.

These data are taken from a study of T cells after yellow fever vaccination (dated by TCRdb to the late 2010s). Looking at the study overall: Libraries from fractions with low cell numbers were prepared with the SMART-Seq v4 Ultra Low Input RNA kit. The cohort comprised two healthy male donors, one aged 18 to 29 and one aged 30 to 40 years. Blood samples were taken at several timepoints before and after primary and secondary immunization, and bulk PBMC replicates and cell subsets were isolated. To track T-cell clones before and after primary and booster YFV17D yellow fever vaccination, bulk TCR alpha and beta repertoires were sequenced longitudinally. Paper-wide results and their limitations: A small fraction of clonotypes showed up in both the CD4 and CD8 compartments, probably as a result of convergent recombination. Compared with the primary T-cell response, the secondary T-cell response was weaker but faster, peaking on day 5 rather than day 15. Because abundant contaminating clonotypes from the bulk population could be contained in FACS-sorted repertoires, computational filtering was required. The study included only two donors, which limits how far the findings can be generalized. Most clones expanded after primary vaccination (around 96% of CD4 and approximately 86% of CD8) were re-detected after the booster, suggesting that broad memory maintenance occurred.

What this sample's treatment or condition label stands for: live attenuated yellow fever vaccine strain. PBMCs were isolated from peripheral blood using a standard Ficoll-Paque protocol. CD4 and CD8 T-cell fractions were isolated with Dynabeads CD4 and CD8 positive selection kits. TriZol was used to extract RNA from bulk PBMCs, CD4 and CD8 fractions, and dextramer-positive and dextramer-negative fractions. Sequenced here: CD4+ T cells sorted from PBMCs, sampled 10 days after the yellow fever booster vaccination. The TCR sequence derives from a man aged 18 to 29 who received the YFV17D yellow fever vaccine.

This receptor carries the CDR3 CASSLNPAGTTDTQYF. The DNA sequence is given as TGCGCCAGCAGCCTCAACCCCGCGGGGACCACAGATACGCAGTATTTT. The sequence joins TRBV5-1 to TRBJ2-3; TRBD2 is perhaps the D gene, given 6 matching bases. V and J are truncated by 4 bases and 2 bases respectively, leaving an intervening sequence of 17 bases. The CDR3 spans 16 residues, from the cysteine through the phenylalanine. CDR3 DNA only is kept here, 48 bases in frame from base 1. Taken from the germline V gene, the CDR1 and CDR2 loops are SGHRS and YFSETQ.